This is a list of T cell receptor beta chains from one sample in a study of blood T cells in healthy people across ages. TCRdb reprocessed the 5' RACE reads via MiXCR and lists one record per CDR3 protein. The sample has 600,000 to 900,000 distinct CDR3 sequences, around 25% seen once; the top ten hold 2.5% to 3.5%. These same records also appear under a second study, on T cells of mothers and their children.

Input material: blood. These receptors were taken from a boy aged 5-17 years in good health. Each CDR3 is given with its conserved first and last residue. The D gene is left open where the match is weak. A clone size is listed for some rows: how often the clone was seen (once, few, many), or a class if it is expanded.

V: TRBV24-1
size: once
D: -
J: TRBJ1-2
CDR3: CATSDLDRDHGYTF
DNA: TGTGCCACCAGTGACCTGGACCGGGACCATGGCTACACCTTC

V: TRBV28
size: -
D: TRBD1
J: TRBJ2-7
CDR3: CASSPRGRGPYEQYF
DNA: TGTGCCAGCAGTCCAAGGGGGCGCGGACCTTACGAGCAGTACTTC

V: TRBV7-9
size: once
D: -
J: TRBJ1-1
CDR3: CASSLALGVEAFF
DNA: TGTGCCAGCAGCTTAGCCTTGGGGGTGGAGGCTTTCTTT

V: TRBV3-1
size: few
D: -
J: TRBJ2-4
CDR3: CASRKGGSKNIQYF
DNA: TGTGCCAGCAGGAAAGGGGGGTCCAAAAACATTCAGTACTTC

V: TRBV2
size: few
D: TRBD1
J: TRBJ2-1
CDR3: CASREDRGSYNEQFF
DNA: TGTGCCAGCAGGGAGGACAGGGGTTCTTACAATGAGCAGTTCTTC

V: TRBV29-1
size: -
D: -
J: TRBJ2-5
CDR3: CSVAEGSSEETQYF
DNA: TGCAGCGTTGCGGAAGGCAGCTCCGAGGAGACCCAGTACTTC

V: TRBV5-1
size: -
D: -
J: TRBJ2-5
CDR3: CACRAEETQYF
DNA: TGCGCCTGCAGGGCGGAGGAGACCCAGTACTTC

V: TRBV27
size: few
D: TRBD1
J: TRBJ2-5
CDR3: CASSHQGEQETQYF
DNA: TGTGCCAGCAGTCATCAGGGGGAACAAGAGACCCAGTACTTC

V: TRBV5-1
size: few
D: TRBD1
J: TRBJ2-5
CDR3: CASSRQGTPETQYF
DNA: TGCGCCAGCAGTCGACAGGGAACCCCGGAGACCCAGTACTTC

V: TRBV4-1
size: -
D: TRBD1
J: TRBJ1-1
CDR3: CASSQDYGTVALF
DNA: TGCGCCAGCAGCCAAGACTACGGGACAGTTGCTCTCTTT

V: TRBV10-2
size: few
D: TRBD1
J: TRBJ2-7
CDR3: CASSAGTGDEQYF
DNA: TGCGCCAGCAGTGCCGGGACAGGTGACGAGCAGTACTTC

V: TRBV7-7
size: -
D: TRBD2
J: TRBJ2-5
CDR3: CASSWDTAGDVETQYF
DNA: TGTGCTAGCAGCTGGGACACAGCGGGGGACGTGGAGACCCAGTACTTC

V: TRBV3-1
size: few
D: -
J: TRBJ1-6
CDR3: CASSQGPEKYNSPLHF
DNA: TGTGCCAGCAGCCAAGGTCCAGAGAAGTATAATTCACCCCTCCACTTT

V: TRBV12-3/TRBV12-4
size: many
D: TRBD2
J: TRBJ2-5
CDR3: CASRRTSGQETQYF
DNA: TGTGCCAGCAGGCGAACTAGCGGACAAGAGACCCAGTACTTC

V: TRBV13
size: -
D: -
J: TRBJ2-4
CDR3: CASSLGRKNIQYF
DNA: TGTGCCAGCAGCTTAGGACGGAAAAACATTCAGTACTTC

V: TRBV29-1
size: -
D: TRBD1
J: TRBJ2-7
CDR3: CSGSRSGGDEQYF
DNA: TGCAGCGGCAGCCGATCAGGGGGCGACGAGCAGTACTTC

V: TRBV11-1
size: -
D: -
J: TRBJ2-1
CDR3: CASSNFPAENNEQFF
DNA: TGTGCCAGCAGCAACTTCCCGGCAGAAAACAATGAGCAGTTCTTC

V: TRBV28
size: many
D: TRBD2
J: TRBJ2-5
CDR3: CASSLLHDRGLAGGPRETQYF
DNA: TGTGCCAGCAGTTTATTACACGACCGGGGACTAGCGGGGGGGCCGCGAGAGACCCAGTACTTC

V: TRBV12-3/TRBV12-4
size: many
D: -
J: TRBJ1-4
CDR3: CASSLGGYEKLFF
DNA: TGTGCCAGCAGTCTCGGGGGGTATGAAAAACTGTTTTTT

V: TRBV20-1
size: -
D: -
J: TRBJ1-5
CDR3: CSARERQGNQPQHF
DNA: TGCAGTGCTAGAGAGCGGCAGGGCAATCAGCCCCAGCATTTT

V: TRBV29-1
size: -
D: -
J: TRBJ1-1
CDR3: CSVERGVNTEAFF
DNA: TGCAGCGTTGAGAGGGGAGTGAACACTGAAGCTTTCTTT

V: TRBV7-3
size: few
D: -
J: TRBJ1-2
CDR3: CASSSGRDVGYTF
DNA: TGTGCCAGCAGCTCGGGGAGGGACGTTGGCTACACCTTC

V: TRBV14
size: few
D: -
J: TRBJ2-2
CDR3: CASSQAPPGELFF
DNA: TGTGCCAGCAGCCAAGCTCCCCCCGGGGAGCTGTTTTTT

V: TRBV11-2
size: -
D: TRBD2
J: TRBJ2-5
CDR3: CASSFTLGGVLETQYF
DNA: TGTGCCAGCAGCTTCACCCTCGGGGGGGTCTTGGAGACCCAGTACTTC

V: TRBV10-3
size: few
D: TRBD2
J: TRBJ2-1
CDR3: CAIRSGANSYNEQFF
DNA: TGTGCCATCAGAAGCGGGGCAAACTCCTACAATGAGCAGTTCTTC

V: TRBV2
size: few
D: TRBD1
J: TRBJ1-5
CDR3: CASQGTGKVGRNQPQHF
DNA: TGTGCCAGCCAAGGGACAGGGAAAGTCGGGAGGAATCAGCCCCAGCATTTT

V: TRBV20-1
size: -
D: TRBD1
J: TRBJ1-4
CDR3: CSAGQGRVNEKLFF
DNA: TGCAGTGCTGGACAGGGAAGGGTAAATGAAAAACTGTTTTTT

V: TRBV12-3/TRBV12-4
size: few
D: -
J: TRBJ2-5
CDR3: CASSARRRETQYF
DNA: TGTGCCAGCAGCGCCCGACGCCGAGAGACCCAGTACTTC

V: TRBV12-3/TRBV12-4
size: few
D: TRBD1
J: TRBJ2-1
CDR3: CASSLVAQGKTDEQFF
DNA: TGTGCCAGCAGTTTAGTGGCACAGGGGAAGACGGATGAGCAGTTCTTC

V: TRBV11-2
size: -
D: TRBD2
J: TRBJ2-1
CDR3: CASSLEGSGLAGGALYNEQFF
DNA: TGTGCCAGCAGCTTAGAGGGGAGTGGACTAGCGGGGGGCGCCCTATACAATGAGCAGTTCTTC

V: TRBV4-2
size: -
D: TRBD1
J: TRBJ2-1
CDR3: CASSQDRDRGLSYNEQFF
DNA: TGTGCCAGCAGCCAAGACCGGGACAGGGGGCTTTCCTACAATGAGCAGTTCTTC

V: TRBV13
size: -
D: TRBD1
J: TRBJ2-7
CDR3: CASSLAGGMPYEQYF
DNA: TGTGCCAGCAGCTTAGCAGGGGGAATGCCCTACGAGCAGTACTTC

V: TRBV10-3
size: few
D: -
J: TRBJ2-5
CDR3: CAISESGFQETQYF
DNA: TGTGCCATCAGTGAGTCTGGATTCCAAGAGACCCAGTACTTC

V: TRBV20-1
size: -
D: -
J: TRBJ1-6
CDR3: CSARALHSRNSPLHF
DNA: TGCAGTGCTAGGGCCCTACATAGTCGGAATTCACCCCTCCACTTT

V: TRBV24-1
size: -
D: -
J: TRBJ2-5
CDR3: CATSQPGRGQETQYF
DNA: TGTGCCACCAGCCAACCGGGACGGGGACAAGAGACCCAGTACTTC

V: TRBV5-1
size: once
D: -
J: TRBJ2-3
CDR3: CASSLFRGPDTQYF
DNA: TGCGCCAGCAGCTTGTTTCGGGGCCCAGATACGCAGTATTTT

V: TRBV10-2
size: -
D: TRBD2
J: TRBJ2-7
CDR3: CASSESAGGSYEQYF
DNA: TGCGCCAGCAGTGAGTCGGCGGGGGGGTCCTACGAGCAGTACTTC

V: TRBV7-2
size: -
D: -
J: TRBJ2-7
CDR3: CASSLSRPQWEQYF
DNA: TGTGCCAGCAGCTTAAGTAGGCCTCAGTGGGAGCAGTACTTC

V: TRBV12-3/TRBV12-4
size: many
D: TRBD2
J: TRBJ2-5
CDR3: CASRLAGSQETQYF
DNA: TGTGCCAGCAGGCTAGCGGGATCCCAAGAGACCCAGTACTTC

V: TRBV28
size: few
D: -
J: TRBJ1-1
CDR3: CATTFGLNTEAFF
DNA: TGTGCCACCACTTTTGGTTTGAACACTGAAGCTTTCTTT

V: TRBV11-2
size: few
D: TRBD1
J: TRBJ1-2
CDR3: CASSRGTGGLRLYGYTF
DNA: TGTGCCAGCAGCAGAGGGACAGGGGGCCTACGTCTGTATGGCTACACCTTC

V: TRBV2
size: few
D: -
J: TRBJ2-5
CDR3: CASSAPSAQETQYF
DNA: TGTGCCAGCAGCGCACCTAGCGCCCAAGAGACCCAGTACTTC

V: TRBV20-1
size: -
D: TRBD2
J: TRBJ2-3
CDR3: CSGLAGAEADTQYF
DNA: TGCAGCGGGTTAGCGGGGGCCGAGGCAGATACGCAGTATTTT

V: TRBV6-2/TRBV6-3
size: -
D: TRBD2
J: TRBJ2-7
CDR3: CASSYDGTTGYEQYF
DNA: TGTGCCAGCAGTTACGACGGGACTACTGGATACGAGCAGTACTTC

V: TRBV10-3
size: few
D: -
J: TRBJ1-5
CDR3: CAISESSKGTQHF
DNA: TGTGCCATCAGTGAGTCGAGTAAAGGGACCCAGCATTTT

V: TRBV11-3
size: -
D: -
J: TRBJ2-1
CDR3: CASSLEGGHGNEQFF
DNA: TGTGCCAGCAGCTTAGAGGGGGGCCACGGCAATGAGCAGTTCTTC

V: TRBV5-1
size: few
D: -
J: TRBJ2-7
CDR3: CASSTDYYEQYF
DNA: TGCGCCAGCAGCACAGATTACTACGAGCAGTACTTC

V: TRBV27
size: -
D: -
J: TRBJ2-1
CDR3: CASSLVAGSNPYNEQFF
DNA: TGTGCCAGCAGTTTGGTCGCGGGGTCTAATCCCTACAATGAGCAGTTCTTC

V: TRBV7-8
size: -
D: -
J: TRBJ1-1
CDR3: CASSLLIEGEAFF
DNA: TGTGCCAGCAGCTTACTAATTGAAGGTGAAGCTTTCTTT

V: TRBV29-1
size: -
D: -
J: TRBJ1-2
CDR3: CSVFGGQRGNYGYTF
DNA: TGCAGCGTTTTTGGGGGCCAACGGGGTAACTATGGCTACACCTTC

V: TRBV2
size: -
D: TRBD2
J: TRBJ2-7
CDR3: CASSRSGLAGGDEQYF
DNA: TGTGCCAGCAGCCGAAGTGGACTAGCGGGGGGCGACGAGCAGTACTTC

V: TRBV21-1
size: -
D: -
J: TRBJ1-2
CDR3: CASSTRTGGIDYGYTF
DNA: TGTGCCAGCAGCACCCGGACAGGGGGTATTGACTATGGCTACACCTTC

V: TRBV29-1
size: -
D: -
J: TRBJ2-6
CDR3: CSVVNSGANVLTF
DNA: TGCAGCGTTGTCAACTCTGGGGCCAACGTCCTGACTTTC

V: TRBV6-1
size: -
D: TRBD1
J: TRBJ2-3
CDR3: CASTGTGGGRNTQYF
DNA: TGTGCCAGCACCGGTACAGGGGGCGGTAGAAATACGCAGTATTTT

V: TRBV24-1
size: few
D: -
J: TRBJ2-3
CDR3: CATSDTGESTDTQYF
DNA: TGTGCCACCAGTGACACCGGTGAGAGCACAGATACGCAGTATTTT

V: TRBV25-1
size: few
D: -
J: TRBJ2-1
CDR3: CASSESGETYNEQFF
DNA: TGTGCCAGCAGTGAATCCGGGGAAACCTACAATGAGCAGTTCTTC

V: TRBV10-3
size: few
D: -
J: TRBJ2-6
CDR3: CAISSSRGFSGANVLTF
DNA: TGTGCCATCAGTTCCTCACGGGGGTTCTCTGGGGCCAACGTCCTGACTTTC

V: TRBV24-1
size: -
D: TRBD2
J: TRBJ2-2
CDR3: CATSLGGLAGVGAGELFF
DNA: TGTGCCACCAGTCTGGGGGGACTAGCGGGGGTAGGCGCCGGGGAGCTGTTTTTT

V: TRBV4-1
size: few
D: -
J: TRBJ2-5
CDR3: CASSQGQGIRETQYF
DNA: TGCGCCAGCAGCCAAGGGCAGGGTATACGAGAGACCCAGTACTTC